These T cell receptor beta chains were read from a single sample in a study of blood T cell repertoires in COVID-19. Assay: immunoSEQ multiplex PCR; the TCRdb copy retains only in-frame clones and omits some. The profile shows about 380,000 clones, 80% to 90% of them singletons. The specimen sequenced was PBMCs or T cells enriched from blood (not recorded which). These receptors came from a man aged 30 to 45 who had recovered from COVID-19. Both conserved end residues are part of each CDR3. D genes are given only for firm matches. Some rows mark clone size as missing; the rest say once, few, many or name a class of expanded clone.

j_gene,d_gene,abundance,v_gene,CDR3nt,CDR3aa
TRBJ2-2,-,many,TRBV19,TGTGCCAGTACCTCCCGCGGGCCGAACACCGGGGAGCTGTTTTTT,CASTSRGPNTGELFF
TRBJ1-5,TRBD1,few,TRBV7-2,TGTGCCAGCAGCTTCGACAGGGGAGGATGGCCCCAGCATTTT,CASSFDRGGWPQHF
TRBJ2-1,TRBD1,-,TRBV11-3,TGTGCCAGCAGCGAACAGGGGTTCTCCTACAATGAGCAGTTCTTC,CASSEQGFSYNEQFF
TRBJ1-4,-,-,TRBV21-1,TGTGCCAGCAGCCAAAATCCCGACAGGGATCGTGAAAAACTGTTTTTT,CASSQNPDRDREKLFF
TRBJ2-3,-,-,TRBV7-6,TGTGCCAGCAGCTTAGAGGCGTCGGGTAGCACAGATACGCAGTATTTT,CASSLEASGSTDTQYF
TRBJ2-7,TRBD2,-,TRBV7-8,TGTGCCAGCAGCTTAGCGGGAGGGTATTACGAGCAGTACTTC,CASSLAGGYYEQYF
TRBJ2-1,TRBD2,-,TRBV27,TGTGCCACCGGAGCGGGGGTGAGCTCCTACAATGAGCAGTTCTTC,CATGAGVSSYNEQFF
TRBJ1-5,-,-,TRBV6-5,TGTGCCAGCAGCCACAGCCCCAATCAGCCCCAGCATTTT,CASSHSPNQPQHF
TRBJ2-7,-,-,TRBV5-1,TGCGCCAGGCTCCCGGGACAAACAAAAACGAGCTCCTACGAGCAGTACTTC,CARLPGQTKTSSYEQYF
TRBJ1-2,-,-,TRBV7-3,TGTGCCAGCAGCTTCCTACAGGGCAGAGGCTACACCTTC,CASSFLQGRGYTF